The rows below give T cell receptor beta chains drawn from one sample of a study of cytomegalovirus exposure and HLA in healthy donors. Assay: immunoSEQ multiplex PCR; the TCRdb copy retains only in-frame clones and omits some. In the table there are some 270,000 clones, roughly 80% of which are singletons. Sequencing input: PBMCs. The receptors were gathered from a girl aged 2-10 years in good health and CMV-seronegative. CDR3s include the opening cysteine and the closing phenylalanine or tryptophan. The order of the fields is clone size, V gene, J gene, D gene, CDR3 length, CDR3 protein, CDR3 DNA. D genes are given only for firm matches. Only some rows state a clone size, as once, few, many or a class for expanded clones.

clone_size: -; v_call: TRBV27; j_call: TRBJ1-1; d_call: TRBD1; cdr3_length: 14; cdr3_aa: CASSLTGVWTEAFF; cdr3_nt: TGTGCCAGCAGCTTAACAGGGGTGTGGACTGAAGCTTTCTTT
clone_size: -; v_call: TRBV4-1; j_call: TRBJ1-6; d_call: -; cdr3_length: 15; cdr3_aa: CASSQEGRVNSPLHF; cdr3_nt: TGCGCCAGCAGCCAAGAAGGCAGGGTTAATTCACCCCTCCACTTT
clone_size: -; v_call: TRBV19; j_call: TRBJ2-1; d_call: TRBD2; cdr3_length: 15; cdr3_aa: CASSQRGGTYNEQFF; cdr3_nt: TGTGCCAGTAGTCAACGGGGGGGAACCTACAATGAGCAGTTCTTC
clone_size: once; v_call: TRBV7-6; j_call: TRBJ2-7; d_call: -; cdr3_length: 11; cdr3_aa: CASSAGIGQYF; cdr3_nt: TGTGCCAGCAGCGCAGGGATCGGGCAGTACTTC
clone_size: -; v_call: TRBV5-1; j_call: TRBJ2-1; d_call: -; cdr3_length: 15; cdr3_aa: CASSLMRGGAHEQFF; cdr3_nt: TGCGCCAGCAGCTTGATGAGGGGGGGGGCCCATGAGCAGTTCTTC
clone_size: -; v_call: TRBV18; j_call: TRBJ2-7; d_call: TRBD1; cdr3_length: 12; cdr3_aa: CASSQGAREQYF; cdr3_nt: TGTGCCAGCTCTCAGGGGGCGCGCGAGCAGTACTTC
clone_size: -; v_call: TRBV7-8; j_call: TRBJ1-3; d_call: -; cdr3_length: 15; cdr3_aa: CASSLGAGSGNTIYF; cdr3_nt: TGTGCCAGCAGCTTAGGAGCGGGCTCTGGAAACACCATATATTTT
clone_size: few; v_call: TRBV7-3; j_call: TRBJ2-2; d_call: -; cdr3_length: 16; cdr3_aa: CASSSTRPLNTGELFF; cdr3_nt: TGTGCCAGCAGCTCGACTAGACCCCTGAACACCGGGGAGCTGTTTTTT
clone_size: -; v_call: TRBV10-3; j_call: TRBJ1-5; d_call: TRBD1; cdr3_length: 14; cdr3_aa: CAISATGEAQPQHF; cdr3_nt: TGTGCCATCAGTGCTACAGGGGAGGCTCAGCCCCAGCATTTT
clone_size: -; v_call: TRBV6-5; j_call: TRBJ1-5; d_call: -; cdr3_length: 14; cdr3_aa: CASNNRDGNQPQHF; cdr3_nt: TGTGCCAGCAACAACAGGGACGGGAATCAGCCCCAGCATTTT
clone_size: -; v_call: TRBV4-1; j_call: TRBJ2-1; d_call: TRBD2; cdr3_length: 16; cdr3_aa: CASSPNVAGFYNEQFF; cdr3_nt: TGCGCCAGCAGCCCTAACGTAGCGGGATTCTACAATGAGCAGTTCTTC
clone_size: -; v_call: TRBV6-5; j_call: TRBJ2-1; d_call: -; cdr3_length: 15; cdr3_aa: CASSYSISAGAGQFF; cdr3_nt: TGTGCCAGCAGTTACTCGATAAGTGCTGGGGCTGGGCAGTTCTTC
clone_size: -; v_call: TRBV5-4; j_call: TRBJ2-5; d_call: TRBD1; cdr3_length: 15; cdr3_aa: CASSLDRGWRETQYF; cdr3_nt: TGTGCCAGCAGCTTGGACAGGGGCTGGCGAGAGACCCAGTACTTC
clone_size: -; v_call: TRBV6-5; j_call: TRBJ2-2; d_call: -; cdr3_length: 16; cdr3_aa: CASSYSFGHPTGELFF; cdr3_nt: TGTGCCAGCAGTTACTCGTTTGGGCACCCCACCGGGGAGCTGTTTTTT
clone_size: -; v_call: TRBV27; j_call: TRBJ2-7; d_call: -; cdr3_length: 15; cdr3_aa: CASSSTMQAPYEQYF; cdr3_nt: TGTGCCAGCAGTTCAACGATGCAGGCTCCCTACGAGCAGTACTTC
clone_size: -; v_call: TRBV6-5; j_call: TRBJ1-1; d_call: -; cdr3_length: 13; cdr3_aa: CASEGDWDTEAFF; cdr3_nt: TGTGCCAGCGAGGGGGATTGGGACACTGAAGCTTTCTTT
clone_size: -; v_call: TRBV6-4; j_call: TRBJ2-1; d_call: TRBD2; cdr3_length: 14; cdr3_aa: CASLTGGMGNEQFF; cdr3_nt: TGTGCCAGCCTAACGGGAGGAATGGGAAATGAGCAGTTCTTC
clone_size: -; v_call: TRBV5-6; j_call: TRBJ1-2; d_call: -; cdr3_length: 15; cdr3_aa: CASSLAGVEFYGYTF; cdr3_nt: TGTGCCAGCAGCTTGGCAGGGGTGGAGTTTTATGGCTACACCTTC
clone_size: -; v_call: TRBV6-5; j_call: TRBJ1-2; d_call: -; cdr3_length: 12; cdr3_aa: CASSSPGDGYTF; cdr3_nt: TGTGCCAGCAGTTCCCCCGGGGATGGCTACACCTTC
clone_size: few; v_call: TRBV19; j_call: TRBJ2-3; d_call: -; cdr3_length: 15; cdr3_aa: CASSIVAVSTDTQYF; cdr3_nt: TGTGCCAGTAGTATAGTGGCGGTTAGCACAGATACGCAGTATTTT
clone_size: -; v_call: TRBV27; j_call: TRBJ2-5; d_call: -; cdr3_length: 14; cdr3_aa: CASSLTASSPTQYF; cdr3_nt: TGTGCCAGCAGTTTAACCGCCTCGAGTCCGACCCAGTACTTC
clone_size: -; v_call: TRBV7-9; j_call: TRBJ2-7; d_call: -; cdr3_length: 15; cdr3_aa: CSSSLVVLSGYEQYF; cdr3_nt: TGTTCCAGCAGCTTGGTAGTCCTTTCAGGGTACGAGCAGTACTTC
clone_size: -; v_call: TRBV5-1; j_call: TRBJ2-2; d_call: -; cdr3_length: 16; cdr3_aa: CASTFKAARHTGELFF; cdr3_nt: TGCGCCAGCACTTTTAAGGCCGCGAGGCACACCGGGGAGCTGTTTTTT
clone_size: -; v_call: TRBV6-6; j_call: TRBJ2-7; d_call: -; cdr3_length: 12; cdr3_aa: CASSTQGNEQYF; cdr3_nt: TGTGCCAGCAGTACCCAGGGAAACGAGCAGTACTTC
clone_size: -; v_call: TRBV19; j_call: TRBJ2-5; d_call: TRBD1; cdr3_length: 16; cdr3_aa: CASSRNRGLGQETQYF; cdr3_nt: TGTGCCAGTAGTAGAAACAGGGGATTAGGCCAAGAGACCCAGTACTTC
clone_size: -; v_call: TRBV9; j_call: TRBJ2-3; d_call: TRBD1; cdr3_length: 17; cdr3_aa: CASSYLGGAVSTDTQYF; cdr3_nt: TGTGCCAGCAGCTACCTAGGGGGCGCCGTGAGCACAGATACGCAGTATTTT
clone_size: -; v_call: TRBV7-9; j_call: TRBJ1-2; d_call: TRBD1; cdr3_length: 15; cdr3_aa: CASSLRQGANYGYTF; cdr3_nt: TGTGCCAGCAGCTTGAGACAGGGGGCGAACTATGGCTACACCTTC
clone_size: -; v_call: TRBV27; j_call: TRBJ1-1; d_call: TRBD1; cdr3_length: 14; cdr3_aa: CASSLSQGGTEAFF; cdr3_nt: TGTGCCAGCAGTTTATCGCAGGGGGGAACTGAAGCTTTCTTT
clone_size: -; v_call: TRBV25-1; j_call: TRBJ2-2; d_call: TRBD1; cdr3_length: 15; cdr3_aa: CASRARDRETGELFF; cdr3_nt: TGTGCCAGCAGGGCCCGGGACAGGGAGACCGGGGAGCTGTTTTTT
clone_size: -; v_call: TRBV18; j_call: TRBJ2-1; d_call: -; cdr3_length: 14; cdr3_aa: CASSQAGTLNEQFF; cdr3_nt: TGTGCCAGCTCACAGGCGGGAACGCTGAATGAGCAGTTCTTC
clone_size: -; v_call: TRBV5-6; j_call: TRBJ1-1; d_call: TRBD1; cdr3_length: 16; cdr3_aa: CASSPRQGMANTEAFF; cdr3_nt: TGTGCCAGCAGCCCAAGACAGGGCATGGCGAACACTGAAGCTTTCTTT
clone_size: few; v_call: TRBV11-2; j_call: TRBJ2-1; d_call: -; cdr3_length: 13; cdr3_aa: CASSPSSYNEQFF; cdr3_nt: TGTGCCAGCAGCCCTAGCTCCTACAATGAGCAGTTCTTC
clone_size: -; v_call: TRBV7-3; j_call: TRBJ2-2; d_call: -; cdr3_length: 16; cdr3_aa: CASSLTRTANTGELFF; cdr3_nt: TGTGCCAGCAGCTTAACCAGGACTGCGAACACCGGGGAGCTGTTTTTT
clone_size: -; v_call: TRBV7-9; j_call: TRBJ2-3; d_call: -; cdr3_length: 19; cdr3_aa: CASSLGLEVAGYSTDTQYF; cdr3_nt: TGTGCCAGCAGCTTAGGGTTGGAGGTCGCGGGGTACAGCACAGATACGCAGTATTTT
clone_size: few; v_call: TRBV6-5; j_call: TRBJ2-7; d_call: -; cdr3_length: 14; cdr3_aa: CASRETGMYDEQYF; cdr3_nt: TGTGCCAGCAGGGAAACCGGGATGTATGACGAGCAGTACTTC
clone_size: -; v_call: TRBV10-1; j_call: TRBJ2-5; d_call: TRBD2; cdr3_length: 15; cdr3_aa: CASSDSKTSRKTQYF; cdr3_nt: TGCGCCAGCAGTGACTCGAAGACTAGCCGAAAGACCCAGTACTTC
clone_size: -; v_call: TRBV11-2; j_call: TRBJ2-5; d_call: -; cdr3_length: 16; cdr3_aa: CASSPWGAGVVETQYF; cdr3_nt: TGTGCCAGCAGCCCTTGGGGGGCGGGAGTCGTTGAGACCCAGTACTTC
clone_size: -; v_call: TRBV5-4; j_call: TRBJ1-1; d_call: -; cdr3_length: 17; cdr3_aa: CASSLGREGAARLAAFF; cdr3_nt: TGTGCCAGCAGCTTGGGCCGGGAGGGAGCAGCAAGACTTGCAGCTTTCTTT
clone_size: -; v_call: TRBV5-4; j_call: TRBJ2-5; d_call: -; cdr3_length: 16; cdr3_aa: CASSPTRGMLGETQYF; cdr3_nt: TGTGCCAGCAGCCCGACTCGGGGGATGTTGGGAGAGACCCAGTACTTC
clone_size: once; v_call: TRBV6-5; j_call: TRBJ1-6; d_call: TRBD1; cdr3_length: 14; cdr3_aa: CASSYHRGSSPLHF; cdr3_nt: TGTGCCAGCAGTTACCACAGGGGATCTTCACCCCTCCACTTT
clone_size: -; v_call: TRBV4-1; j_call: TRBJ2-1; d_call: TRBD2; cdr3_length: 15; cdr3_aa: CASSQVRGGSDEQFF; cdr3_nt: TGCGCCAGCAGCCAAGTGAGAGGCGGGAGCGATGAGCAGTTCTTC
clone_size: few; v_call: TRBV4-1; j_call: TRBJ1-2; d_call: TRBD1; cdr3_length: 17; cdr3_aa: CASSVPDRGPPRYGYTF; cdr3_nt: TGCGCCAGCAGCGTACCGGACAGGGGGCCCCCGAGGTATGGCTACACCTTC
clone_size: few; v_call: TRBV28; j_call: TRBJ1-5; d_call: -; cdr3_length: 14; cdr3_aa: CASSYKRGIRPQHF; cdr3_nt: TGTGCCAGCAGCTACAAACGGGGTATTCGGCCCCAGCATTTT
clone_size: -; v_call: TRBV9; j_call: TRBJ1-1; d_call: -; cdr3_length: 11; cdr3_aa: CATITHTEAFF; cdr3_nt: TGTGCCACCATAACTCACACTGAAGCTTTCTTT
clone_size: -; v_call: TRBV28; j_call: TRBJ1-5; d_call: TRBD1; cdr3_length: 15; cdr3_aa: CASSLFGTGFQPQHF; cdr3_nt: TGTGCCAGCAGTTTATTCGGGACAGGGTTCCAGCCCCAGCATTTT
clone_size: -; v_call: TRBV28; j_call: TRBJ1-1; d_call: TRBD1; cdr3_length: 14; cdr3_aa: CASSPGQGGTEAFF; cdr3_nt: TGTGCCAGCAGTCCCGGACAGGGTGGGACTGAAGCTTTCTTT
clone_size: -; v_call: TRBV19; j_call: TRBJ2-1; d_call: TRBD2; cdr3_length: 16; cdr3_aa: CASSIANSGDYNEQFF; cdr3_nt: TGTGCCAGTAGTATAGCGAATAGCGGGGATTACAATGAGCAGTTCTTC
clone_size: -; v_call: TRBV2; j_call: TRBJ1-2; d_call: -; cdr3_length: 16; cdr3_aa: CASSGSGFVGVRGYTF; cdr3_nt: TGTGCCAGCAGTGGATCGGGTTTTGTAGGGGTCCGAGGCTACACCTTC
clone_size: -; v_call: TRBV28; j_call: TRBJ2-3; d_call: TRBD2; cdr3_length: 22; cdr3_aa: CASSLWERLAGAPLTFTDTQYF; cdr3_nt: TGTGCCAGCAGTTTATGGGAACGACTAGCGGGGGCCCCCCTAACTTTCACAGATACGCAGTATTTT
clone_size: -; v_call: TRBV6-5; j_call: TRBJ1-3; d_call: TRBD1; cdr3_length: 14; cdr3_aa: CASSRGDSGNAIYF; cdr3_nt: TGTGCCAGCAGTAGGGGGGACAGTGGAAACGCCATATATTTT
clone_size: -; v_call: TRBV21-1; j_call: TRBJ2-5; d_call: -; cdr3_length: 18; cdr3_aa: CASSKGLAGPPDRETQYF; cdr3_nt: TGTGCCAGCAGCAAAGGTCTAGCGGGACCCCCCGACAGGGAGACCCAGTACTTC
clone_size: few; v_call: TRBV9; j_call: TRBJ2-3; d_call: -; cdr3_length: 16; cdr3_aa: CASSVTSGGGGDTQYF; cdr3_nt: TGTGCCAGCAGCGTAACCTCGGGGGGCGGGGGAGATACGCAGTATTTT